One sample yielded the 4 T cell receptor beta chains listed below, sequenced in a study of CD8 T cells in ankylosing spondylitis. Antigens of these TCRs are unknown. General study results and limits: Ankylosing spondylitis blood appeared to carry a characteristic TCR beta motif of several highly homologous variants.

TCRdb reprocessed the 5' RACE reads via MiXCR and lists one record per CDR3 protein. Found here are roughly 440,000 distinct CDR3 sequences, roughly 18% of them singletons; the top ten hold approximately 0.93%. The sample consisted of blood, either unsorted or a sorted T cell fraction (not recorded which). These receptors were taken from a male donor with ankylosing spondylitis.

The sample holds a few counts of this clonotype. V is TRBV2 and J is TRBJ2-4, with 13 nucleotides matching TRBD2. This CDR3 region has 16 residues. V was clipped by 10 bases and J by 2 bases; unmatched bases: 8. Per germline, CDR1 SNHLY and CDR2 FYNNEI. The CDR3 sequence is CATGTSGTGPKNIQYF. The CDR3, as DNA: TGTGCCACCGGGACTAGCGGGACTGGGCCCAAAAACATTCAGTACTTC.

This clonotype was seen a handful of times. The chain employs TRBV2 and TRBJ1-1; 11 nucleotides match TRBD1. V lost 7 bases, J lost 5 bases, and 3 bases stayed unmatched. CDR3 length equals 13 residues. CDR1 is SNHLY and CDR2 is FYNNEI in the germline V gene. The CDR3 DNA sequence: TGTGCCAGCATTGGGACAGGGGGTACTGAAGCTTTCTTT. Protein: CASIGTGGTEAFF. The whole variable domain, filled in from reference TRBV2 and TRBJ1-1, reads EPEVTQTPSHQVTQMGQEVILRCVPISNHLYFYWYRQILGQKVEFLVSFYNNEISEKSEIFDDQFSVERPDGSNFTLKIRSTKLEDSAMYFCASIGTGGTEAFFGQGTRLTVV.

The chain couples TRBV18 to TRBJ2-2; 7 nucleotides match TRBD1. CDR1 is KGHSH and CDR2 is LQKENI in the germline V gene. V lost 1 base to trimming and J lost 5 bases; unmatched junction nucleotides: 4. The CDR3 spans 15 residues. CDR3 coding DNA: TGTGCCAGCTCACCACAGACAGGGAAGACCGGGGAGCTGTTTTTT. Translation: CASSPQTGKTGELFF.

The CDR3 DNA sequence: TGCAGTGTCCCCGACGGGTACGAGCAGTACTTC. Its translation: CSVPDGYEQYF. The J gene is TRBJ2-7, the V gene TRBV20-1; D ambiguous. V was cut by 7 bases and J by 4 bases, with 11 bases left in between. The CDR3 spans 11 residues. Looked up from germline, CDR1 is DFQATT and CDR2 is SNEGSKA (reference sequence).